This T cell receptor beta chain was documented in a study of T cells in Graves' hyperthyroidism and ophthalmopathy. CDR1 MDHEN and CDR2 SYDVKM come from the germline V gene. V shed 7 bases and J shed 5 bases, with 9 bases lying between them. CDR3 length equals 12 residues. Amplified regions were TCR beta CDR3 sequences from RNA transcripts. An initial round of RT-PCR targeting the TCR CDR3 relied on the HTBI primer set. TCRdb re-called the multiplex PCR reads through MiXCR, storing one row per CDR3 protein. Among hundreds of thousands of distinct CDR3 sequences, 15% to 17% were seen once, and the ten largest hold roughly 8%.

Sequencing input: blood. This TCR came from a woman in her late teens or twenties with Graves' hyperthyroidism. The chain uses TRBV28 and TRBJ2-1, with TRBD1 as a possible D gene (5 bases). CDR3 sequence reads: CASTRQHNEQFF. The DNA of the CDR3 is TGTGCCAGCACTAGACAGCACAATGAGCAGTTCTTC.